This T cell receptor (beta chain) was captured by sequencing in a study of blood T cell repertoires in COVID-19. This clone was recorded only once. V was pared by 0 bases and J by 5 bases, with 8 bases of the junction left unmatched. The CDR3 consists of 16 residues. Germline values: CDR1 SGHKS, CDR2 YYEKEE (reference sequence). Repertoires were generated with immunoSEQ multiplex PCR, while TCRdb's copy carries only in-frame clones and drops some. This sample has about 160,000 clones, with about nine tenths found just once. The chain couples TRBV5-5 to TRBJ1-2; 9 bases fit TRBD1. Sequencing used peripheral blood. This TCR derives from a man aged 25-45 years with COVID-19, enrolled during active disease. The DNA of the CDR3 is TGTGCCAGCAGCTTGGCGGGACAGGGAGTATATTATGGCTACACCTTC. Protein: CASSLAGQGVYYGYTF.